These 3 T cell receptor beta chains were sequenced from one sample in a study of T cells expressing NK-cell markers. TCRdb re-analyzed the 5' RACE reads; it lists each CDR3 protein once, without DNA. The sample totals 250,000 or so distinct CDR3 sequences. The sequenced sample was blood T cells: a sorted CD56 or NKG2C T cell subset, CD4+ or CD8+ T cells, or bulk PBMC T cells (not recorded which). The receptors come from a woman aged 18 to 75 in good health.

CDR3: CASSQKTGTIPYEQYF. The chain couples TRBV4-3 to TRBJ2-7; TCRdb picks TRBD1, but there is no DNA to check that call. CDR1 LGHNA and CDR2 YSLEER come from the germline V gene. The CDR3 is 16 residues long.

CDR3 loop: CSATSRTGTANTGELFF. The chain carries TRBV20-1 and TRBJ2-2; TCRdb returns TRBD1, unconfirmable since there is no DNA. The germline CDR1 and CDR2 sequences are DFQATT and SNEGSKA (reference sequence). CDR3 length: 17 amino acids.

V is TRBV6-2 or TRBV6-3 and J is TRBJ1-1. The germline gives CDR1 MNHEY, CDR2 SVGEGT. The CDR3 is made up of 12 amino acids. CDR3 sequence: CASISPVGEAFF.